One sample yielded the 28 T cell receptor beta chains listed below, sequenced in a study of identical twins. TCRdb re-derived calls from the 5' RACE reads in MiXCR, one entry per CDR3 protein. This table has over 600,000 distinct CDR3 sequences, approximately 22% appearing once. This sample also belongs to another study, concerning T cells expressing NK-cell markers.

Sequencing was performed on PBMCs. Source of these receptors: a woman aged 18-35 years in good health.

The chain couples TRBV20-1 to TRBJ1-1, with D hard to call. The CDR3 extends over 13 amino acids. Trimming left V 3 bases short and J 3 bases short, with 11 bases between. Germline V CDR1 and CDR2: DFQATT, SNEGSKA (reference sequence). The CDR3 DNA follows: TGCAGTGCTAGTGGGGAGTCGGACACTGAAGCTTTCTTT. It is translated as CSASGESDTEAFF.

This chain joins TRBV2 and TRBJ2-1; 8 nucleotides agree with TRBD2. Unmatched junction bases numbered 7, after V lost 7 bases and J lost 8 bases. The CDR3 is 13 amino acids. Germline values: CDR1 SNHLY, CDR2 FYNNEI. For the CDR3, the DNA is TGTGCCAGCAATCCTAGCGGGCGGGATGAGCAGTTCTTC. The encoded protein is CASNPSGRDEQFF.

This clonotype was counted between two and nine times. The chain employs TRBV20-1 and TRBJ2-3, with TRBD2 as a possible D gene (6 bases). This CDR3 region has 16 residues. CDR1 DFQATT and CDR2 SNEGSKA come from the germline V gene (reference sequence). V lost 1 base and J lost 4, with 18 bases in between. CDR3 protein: CSARVDSHSGADTQYF. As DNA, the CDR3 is TGCAGTGCTAGAGTCGACAGCCACTCGGGGGCAGATACGCAGTATTTT.

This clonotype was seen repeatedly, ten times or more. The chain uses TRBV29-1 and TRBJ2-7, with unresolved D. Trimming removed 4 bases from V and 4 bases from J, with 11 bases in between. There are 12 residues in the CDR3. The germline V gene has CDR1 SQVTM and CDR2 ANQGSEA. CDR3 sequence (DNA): TGCAGCGTTGTTAGCTTAAATTACGAGCAGTACTTC. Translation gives CSVVSLNYEQYF.

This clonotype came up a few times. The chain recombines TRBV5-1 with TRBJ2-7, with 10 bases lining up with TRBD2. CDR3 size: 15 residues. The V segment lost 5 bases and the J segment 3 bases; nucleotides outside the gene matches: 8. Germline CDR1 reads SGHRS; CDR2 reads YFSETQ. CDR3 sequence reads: CASRFLAGEGYEQYF. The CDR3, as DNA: TGCGCCAGCAGGTTCCTAGCGGGGGAGGGCTACGAGCAGTACTTC.

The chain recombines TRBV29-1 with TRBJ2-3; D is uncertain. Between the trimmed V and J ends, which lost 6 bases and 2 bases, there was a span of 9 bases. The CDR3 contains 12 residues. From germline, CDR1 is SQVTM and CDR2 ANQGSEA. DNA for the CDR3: TGCAGCGTGAGATTATTCACAGATACGCAGTATTTT. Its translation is CSVRLFTDTQYF.

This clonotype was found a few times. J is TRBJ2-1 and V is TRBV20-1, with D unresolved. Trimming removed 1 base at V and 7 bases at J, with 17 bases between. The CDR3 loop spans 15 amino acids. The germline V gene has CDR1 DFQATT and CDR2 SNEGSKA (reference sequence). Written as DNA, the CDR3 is TGCAGTGCTAGAGGTCCCCTGCCTACCGGGAATGAGCAGTTCTTC. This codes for CSARGPLPTGNEQFF.

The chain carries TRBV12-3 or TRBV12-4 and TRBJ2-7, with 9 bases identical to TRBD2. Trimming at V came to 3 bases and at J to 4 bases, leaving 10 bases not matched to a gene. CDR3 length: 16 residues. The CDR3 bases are TGTGCCAGCAGTTTTGGGCTAGCGGGGCATAATTACGAGCAGTACTTC. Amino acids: CASSFGLAGHNYEQYF.

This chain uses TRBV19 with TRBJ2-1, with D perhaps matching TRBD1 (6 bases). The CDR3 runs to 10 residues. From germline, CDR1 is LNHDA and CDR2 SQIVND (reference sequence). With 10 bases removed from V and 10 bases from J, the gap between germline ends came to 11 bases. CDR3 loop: CATKGDEQFF. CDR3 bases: TGTGCCACTAAGGGGGACGAGCAGTTCTTC.

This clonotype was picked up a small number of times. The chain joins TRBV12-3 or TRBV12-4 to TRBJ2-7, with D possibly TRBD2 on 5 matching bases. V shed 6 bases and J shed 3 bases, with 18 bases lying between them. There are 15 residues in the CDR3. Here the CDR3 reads CASSPPGWPYYEQYF. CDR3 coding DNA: TGTGCCAGCAGCCCCCCGGGGTGGCCATACTACGAGCAGTACTTC.

CDR3 region: CASRGQGATGELFF. The CDR3 bases are TGTGCCAGCAGAGGGCAGGGGGCTACCGGGGAGCTGTTTTTT. The V and J genes are TRBV2 and TRBJ2-2; 8 bases match TRBD1. This CDR3 region has 14 residues. V dropped 6 bases and J dropped 5; count of bases not matched to a gene: 5. CDR1 and CDR2 (germline): SNHLY, FYNNEI.

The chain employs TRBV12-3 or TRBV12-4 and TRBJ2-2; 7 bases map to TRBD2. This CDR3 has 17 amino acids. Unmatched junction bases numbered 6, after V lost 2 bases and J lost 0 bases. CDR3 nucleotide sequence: TGTGCCAGCAGTTTACGTACGGGGGGTACGAACACCGGGGAGCTGTTTTTT. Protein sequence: CASSLRTGGTNTGELFF.

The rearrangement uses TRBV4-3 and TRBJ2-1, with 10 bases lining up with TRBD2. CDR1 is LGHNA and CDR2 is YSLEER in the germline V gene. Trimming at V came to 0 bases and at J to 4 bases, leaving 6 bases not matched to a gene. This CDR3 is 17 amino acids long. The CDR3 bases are TGCGCCAGCAGCCAAGATCCGTGGACTAGCGGTTACAATGAGCAGTTCTTC. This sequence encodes CASSQDPWTSGYNEQFF.

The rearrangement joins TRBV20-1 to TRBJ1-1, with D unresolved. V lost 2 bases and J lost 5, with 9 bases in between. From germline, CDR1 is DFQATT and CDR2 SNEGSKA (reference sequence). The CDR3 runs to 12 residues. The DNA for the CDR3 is TGCAGTGCTAGACGCTTGGAGACTGAAGCTTTCTTT. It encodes CSARRLETEAFF.

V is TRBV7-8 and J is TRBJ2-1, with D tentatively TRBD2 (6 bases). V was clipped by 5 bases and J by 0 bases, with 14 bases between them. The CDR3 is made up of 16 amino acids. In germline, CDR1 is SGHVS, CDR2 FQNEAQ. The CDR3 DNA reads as TGTGCCAGCAGCGCCCCTCGCGGGGCCTCCTACAATGAGCAGTTCTTC. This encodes CASSAPRGASYNEQFF.

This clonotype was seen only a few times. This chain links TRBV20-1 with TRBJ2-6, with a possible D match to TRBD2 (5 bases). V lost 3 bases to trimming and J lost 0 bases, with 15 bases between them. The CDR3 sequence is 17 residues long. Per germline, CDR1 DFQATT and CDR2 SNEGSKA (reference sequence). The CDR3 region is CSARRAGGDSGANVLTF. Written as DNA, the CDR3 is TGCAGTGCTAGGCGGGCAGGTGGAGACTCTGGGGCCAACGTCCTGACTTTC.

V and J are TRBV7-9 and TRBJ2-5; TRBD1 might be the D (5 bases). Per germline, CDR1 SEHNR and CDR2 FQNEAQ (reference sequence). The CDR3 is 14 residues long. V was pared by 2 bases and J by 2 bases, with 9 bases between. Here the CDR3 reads CASSLTTGQETQYF. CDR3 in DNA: TGTGCCAGCAGCTTAACAACAGGACAAGAGACCCAGTACTTC.

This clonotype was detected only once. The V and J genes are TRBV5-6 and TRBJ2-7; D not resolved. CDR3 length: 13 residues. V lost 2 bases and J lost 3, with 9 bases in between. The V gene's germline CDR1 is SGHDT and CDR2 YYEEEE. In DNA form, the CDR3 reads TGTGCCAGCAGCTTCGGCGGCGTCTACGAGCAGTACTTC. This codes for CASSFGGVYEQYF.

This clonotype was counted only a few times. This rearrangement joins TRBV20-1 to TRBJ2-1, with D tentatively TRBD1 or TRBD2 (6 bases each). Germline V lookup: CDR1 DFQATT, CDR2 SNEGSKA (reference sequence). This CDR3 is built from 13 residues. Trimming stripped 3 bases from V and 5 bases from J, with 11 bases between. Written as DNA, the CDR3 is TGCAGTGCTAGCGGGGGACACCACAATGAGCAGTTCTTC. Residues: CSASGGHHNEQFF.

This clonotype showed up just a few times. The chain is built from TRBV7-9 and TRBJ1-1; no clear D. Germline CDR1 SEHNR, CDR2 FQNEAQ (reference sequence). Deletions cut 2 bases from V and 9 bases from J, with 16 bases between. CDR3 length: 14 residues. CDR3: CASSLNGALVQAFF. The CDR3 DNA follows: TGTGCCAGCAGCTTAAACGGCGCCTTGGTCCAAGCTTTCTTT.

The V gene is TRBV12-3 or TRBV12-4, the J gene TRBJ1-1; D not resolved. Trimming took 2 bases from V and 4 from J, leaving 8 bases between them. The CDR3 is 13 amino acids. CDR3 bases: TGTGCCAGCAGTTTATCGGGGTTCACTGAAGCTTTCTTT. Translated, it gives CASSLSGFTEAFF.

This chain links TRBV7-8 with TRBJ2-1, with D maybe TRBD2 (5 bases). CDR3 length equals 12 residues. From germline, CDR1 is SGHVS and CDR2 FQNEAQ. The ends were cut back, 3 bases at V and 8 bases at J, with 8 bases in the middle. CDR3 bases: TGTGCCAGCAGCTTCTCGGGGTATGAGCAGTTCTTC. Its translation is CASSFSGYEQFF.

The CDR3 region is CASSWAIGAHEQYF. CDR3 coding DNA: TGTGCCAGCAGCTGGGCTATCGGAGCGCACGAGCAGTACTTC. The chain couples TRBV13 to TRBJ2-7; no definite D call. CDR3 length: 14 amino acids. Trimming shortened V by 4 bases and J by 5 bases, and 15 bases separated the two germline ends. The V gene's germline CDR1 is PRHDT and CDR2 FYEKMQ (reference sequence).

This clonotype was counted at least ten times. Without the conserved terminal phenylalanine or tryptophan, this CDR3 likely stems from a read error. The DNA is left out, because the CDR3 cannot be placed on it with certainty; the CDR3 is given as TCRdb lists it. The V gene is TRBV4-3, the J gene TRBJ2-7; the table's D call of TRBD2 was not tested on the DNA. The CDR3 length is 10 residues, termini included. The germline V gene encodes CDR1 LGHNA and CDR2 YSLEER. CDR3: CASSETLGRL.

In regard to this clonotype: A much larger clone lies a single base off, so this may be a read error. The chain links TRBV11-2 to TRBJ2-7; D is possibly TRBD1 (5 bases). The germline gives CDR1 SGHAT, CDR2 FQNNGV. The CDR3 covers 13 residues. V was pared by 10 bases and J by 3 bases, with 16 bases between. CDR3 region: CAIRSSRGYEQYF. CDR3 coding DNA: TGTGCCATCAGATCGTCTAGGGGCTACGAGCAGTACTTC.

The CDR3 coding sequence is TGCGCCAGCAGCCAATGGCTAGCTGACCAAGAGACCCAGTACTTC. This codes for CASSQWLADQETQYF. The genes are TRBV4-3 and TRBJ2-5, with D possibly matching TRBD2 (5 bases). The CDR3 covers 15 residues. CDR1 and CDR2 (germline): LGHNA, YSLEER. Trimming shortened V by 2 bases and J by 0 bases, and 10 bases separated the two germline ends.

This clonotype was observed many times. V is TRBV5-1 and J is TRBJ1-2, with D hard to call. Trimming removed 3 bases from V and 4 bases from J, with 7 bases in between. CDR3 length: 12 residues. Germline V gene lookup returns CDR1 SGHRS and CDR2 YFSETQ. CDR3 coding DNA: TGCGCCAGCAGCTCCCAATCCTATGGCTACACCTTC. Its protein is CASSSQSYGYTF.

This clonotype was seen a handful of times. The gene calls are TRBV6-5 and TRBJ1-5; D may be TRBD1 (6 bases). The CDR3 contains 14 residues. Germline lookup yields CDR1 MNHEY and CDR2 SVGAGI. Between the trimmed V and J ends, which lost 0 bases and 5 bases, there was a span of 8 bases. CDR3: CASSYSRGDQPQHF. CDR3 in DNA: TGTGCCAGCAGTTACTCGAGGGGGGATCAGCCCCAGCATTTT.